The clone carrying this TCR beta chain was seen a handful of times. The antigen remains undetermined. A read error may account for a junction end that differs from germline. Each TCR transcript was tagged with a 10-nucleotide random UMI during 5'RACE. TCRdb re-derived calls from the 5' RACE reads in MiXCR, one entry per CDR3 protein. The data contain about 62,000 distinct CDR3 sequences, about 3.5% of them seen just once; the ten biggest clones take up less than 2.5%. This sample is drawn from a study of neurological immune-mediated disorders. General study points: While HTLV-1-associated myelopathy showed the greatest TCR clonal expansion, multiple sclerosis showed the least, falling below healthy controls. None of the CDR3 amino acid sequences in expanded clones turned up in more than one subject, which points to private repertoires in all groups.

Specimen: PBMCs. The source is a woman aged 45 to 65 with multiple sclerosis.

The CDR3 nucleotides are TGTGCCAGCAGCCAAGGGGTGGGGCGGTATAGCAATCAGCCCCAGAATTTT. Translated, it gives CASSQGVGRYSNQPQNF. This sequence joins TRBV3-1 and TRBJ1-5; a possible D gene is TRBD1 (5 bases). CDR3 size: 17 residues. Germline CDR1 is LGHDT and CDR2 is YNNKEL (reference sequence).